Below, one TCR beta chain is given with its context. In the authors' methods: Estimated nucleated cell counts came from reference gene primer amplification. TCRdb's copy holds only in-frame clones and misses some; the assay was immunoSEQ multiplex PCR. V, J and clone size reflect that table, while D and trimming were determined from the DNA. The table has 290,000 or so clones, more than 85% seen once. The sample is drawn from a study of blood T cell repertoires in COVID-19. Study as a whole: Samples of COVID-19 (acute and convalescent) were obtained from the United States, Italy and Spain. Sources were T cells, B-cell-depleted T cells, or PBMCs; the material itself was cDNA or gDNA.

Germline lookup yields CDR1 LNHDA and CDR2 SQIVND (reference sequence). CDR3 length equals 13 residues. V lost 9 bases, J lost 0 bases, and 8 bases lay in between. Seattle patients were enrolled during active infection and followed longitudinally. The TCR sequence derives from a woman aged 25 to 39 with COVID-19, enrolled during active disease. The sample was peripheral blood. The rearrangement joins TRBV19 to TRBJ1-4; D perhaps matches TRBD1 (5 bases). CDR3 sequence (DNA): TGTGCCAGGACAGAGGCAACTAATGAAAAACTGTTTTTT. Translated: CARTEATNEKLFF.